This T cell receptor (beta chain) was recovered during a study of CD8 T cells in Susac syndrome. Overall study results and limits: The relatively small number of individuals in the TCR sequencing and HLA analysis was acknowledged by the study.

With respect to this clonotype: Antigen unknown.

The germline gives CDR1 KGHSH, CDR2 LQKENI. The CDR3 length is 15 residues. V lost 8 bases and J lost 5, with 20 bases in between. Random-hexamer reverse transcription was applied to about 0.45 to 1 ug RNA. Multiplex immunoSEQ PCR targeted 54 Vbeta and 13 Jbeta TCR beta segments. In TCRdb, the immunoSEQ multiplex PCR reads were re-called with MiXCR into one record per CDR3 protein. The table shows approximately 170,000 distinct CDR3 sequences, with under 95% occurring only once. Both CD4+ and CD8+ T cells were negatively isolated, and TEMRA cells underwent FACS enrichment. The chain couples TRBV18 to TRBJ2-3; D is possibly TRBD2 (6 bases). Material for sequencing was CD4+ T cells from PBMCs. This TCR was sampled from a human donor in good health. The CDR3 DNA follows: TGTGCCAGCCGGGGGTCAGCCGGGGCCGGAGATACGCAGTATTTT. Amino acids: CASRGSAGAGDTQYF.